These 22 T cell receptor beta chains originate from one sample sequenced in a study of cytotoxic CD8 clonotypes in ibrutinib-treated CLL. Assay used: immunoSEQ multiplex PCR; TCRdb lists only in-frame clones, some missing. The sample shows approximately 100,000 clones, roughly 60% of them seen only once. Sequences were derived from PBMCs, sampled after 24 months of ibrutinib treatment. The receptors were gathered from a human donor with chronic lymphocytic leukemia.

The chain employs TRBV6-5 and TRBJ1-1; D possibly corresponds to TRBD1 (5 bases). The V and J ends lost 4 bases and 9 bases respectively, with 12 bases between them. The CDR3 consists of 12 residues. Germline CDR1 MNHEY, CDR2 SVGAGI. The DNA for the CDR3 is TGTGCCAGCAGTTCCCAGGGACGGAAAGCTTTCTTT. Translation: CASSSQGRKAFF.

A few counts support this clone. The chain is built from TRBV1 and TRBJ2-7; TRBD2 is the table's D call and was not checked against the DNA. TRBV1 is a recognized pseudogene. The CDR3 has 14 amino acids. This chain's CDR3 is CTSSPTGSLYEQYF. CDR3 coding DNA: TGCACCAGCAGCCCCACGGGGAGCCTCTACGAGCAGTACTTC.

This clone was seen more than once but under ten times. This chain joins TRBV29-1 and TRBJ1-2; D unresolved. In germline, CDR1 is SQVTM, CDR2 ANQGSEA. Trimming took 5 bases from V and 8 from J, leaving 12 bases between them. This CDR3 contains 11 residues. For the CDR3, the DNA is TGCAGCGTTCCAGAGGGAGGGGGCTACACCTTC. Amino acids: CSVPEGGGYTF.

This clone was detected only once. The chain links TRBV7-2 to TRBJ2-1, with 7 bases lining up with TRBD2. The CDR3 has 16 amino acids. The ends lost 5 bases at V and 0 bases at J; junction bases unmatched: 7. CDR1 is SGHTA and CDR2 is FQGNSA in the germline V gene. The CDR3 nucleotides are TGTGCCAGCAGCGTTACTAGCGTTGGCTCCTACAATGAGCAGTTCTTC. Encoded protein: CASSVTSVGSYNEQFF. Together with reference TRBV7-2 and TRBJ2-1, the CDR3 gives the full variable domain: GAGVSQSPSNKVTEKGKDVELRCDPISGHTALYWYRQSLGQGLEFLIYFQGNSAPDKSGLPSDRFSAERTGGSVSTLTIQRTQQEDSAVYLCASSVTSVGSYNEQFFGPGTRLTVL.

This clone was seen a handful of times. Other DNA sequences from this sample encode an identical CDR3 as well. The genes are TRBV6-6 and TRBJ1-6; TRBD1 might be the D (5 bases). The germline CDR1 and CDR2 sequences are MNHNY and SVGAGI (reference sequence). V shed 7 bases and J shed 0 bases, with 13 bases lying between them. The CDR3 covers 16 residues. CDR3 bases: TGTGCCAGCACCCCGGGACTGAGCTCCTATAATTCACCCCTCCACTTT. Amino acids: CASTPGLSSYNSPLHF.

The chain has TRBV7-6 and TRBJ2-2; TRBD1 might be the D (5 bases). Trimming removed 4 bases at V and 3 bases at J, with 21 bases between. Germline values: CDR1 SGHVS, CDR2 FNYEAQ. This CDR3 is 18 amino acids long. In DNA form, the CDR3 reads TGTGCCAGCAGCTACCTAGAACAGACAGAAGTTTACACCGGGGAGCTGTTTTTT. This translates into CASSYLEQTEVYTGELFF.

The chain joins TRBV5-1 to TRBJ2-7; TRBD2 matches at 8 bases. V shed 0 bases, J shed 0 bases, and the junction held 5 bases outside the gene matches. The CDR3 spans 16 residues. CDR1 SGHRS and CDR2 YFSETQ come from the germline V gene. The CDR3 bases are TGCGCCAGCAGCTTGGGCACTAGCGGAATCTCCTACGAGCAGTACTTC. Translated: CASSLGTSGISYEQYF.

This chain connects TRBV6-5 to TRBJ2-1; tentative D call: TRBD2 (5 bases). The CDR3 is made up of 13 amino acids. Between the trimmed V and J ends, which lost 2 bases and 8 bases, there was a span of 10 bases. Looked up from germline, CDR1 is MNHEY and CDR2 is SVGAGI. CDR3 protein: CASSYPPGYEQFF. CDR3 DNA sequence: TGTGCCAGCAGTTACCCCCCGGGGTATGAGCAGTTCTTC.

The rearrangement uses TRBV13 and TRBJ2-7; no clear D. Per germline, CDR1 PRHDT and CDR2 FYEKMQ (reference sequence). This CDR3 contains 11 residues. Trimming left V 4 bases short and J 3 bases short, with 4 bases between. CDR3 sequence: CASSSNYEQYF. CDR3 sequence (DNA): TGTGCCAGCAGCTCCAACTACGAGCAGTACTTC.

In regard to this clone: Other DNA sequences from this sample encode an identical CDR3 as well. The J gene is TRBJ1-6, the V gene TRBV6-5; the match to TRBD1 covers 10 bases. V gave up 6 bases and J gave up 7 bases; unmatched junction bases: 3. The CDR3 loop spans 14 amino acids. CDR1 and CDR2 (germline): MNHEY, SVGAGI. The CDR3 DNA reads TGTGCCAGCAGCCGGACAGGGGGGAATTCACCCCTCCACTTT. It yields the protein CASSRTGGNSPLHF.

The chain carries TRBV11-3 and TRBJ2-5; no firm D call. The CDR3 spans 12 residues. Trimming cost V 5 bases and J 4 bases, with 8 bases left between them. Per the germline V gene, CDR1 is SGHNT and CDR2 is YENEEA. Written as DNA, the CDR3 is TGTGCCAGCAGCAATGAGGTAGAGACCCAGTACTTC. Amino acids: CASSNEVETQYF.

This clone was detected only once. This chain uses TRBV29-1 with TRBJ2-3, with a weak D call TRBD2 (6 bases). The germline V and J ends were trimmed by 2 bases and 2 bases, with 14 bases remaining between them. This CDR3 has 15 residues. The V gene's germline CDR1 is SQVTM and CDR2 ANQGSEA. CDR3 DNA: TGCAGCGTTGAAACTCCCAGGGAGGTCACAGATACGCAGTATTTT. This gives the protein CSVETPREVTDTQYF.

This clone was found a few times. This chain joins TRBV19 and TRBJ1-2; D is uncertain. The germline CDR1 and CDR2 sequences are LNHDA and SQIVND (reference sequence). Trimming pared 5 bases from V and 3 bases from J, leaving 7 bases between. The CDR3 covers 12 residues. The CDR3: CASSPAHYGYTF. The CDR3 coding sequence is TGTGCCAGTAGTCCGGCTCACTATGGCTACACCTTC.

This clone was observed once. This sequence joins TRBV9 and TRBJ1-3; 8 bases line up with TRBD1. This CDR3 contains 15 residues. Losses at the gene ends were 0 bases for V and 4 bases for J; bases not matched to a gene: 3. Germline assignment: CDR1 SGDLS and CDR2 YYNGEE. The CDR3 is CASSVGQGNGNTIYF. As DNA, the CDR3 is TGTGCCAGCAGCGTAGGACAGGGGAACGGAAACACCATATATTTT.

The chain uses TRBV5-1 and TRBJ2-7; D may correspond to TRBD1 or TRBD2 (5 bases each). With 2 bases removed from V and 5 bases from J, the gap between germline ends came to 17 bases. Germline lookup yields CDR1 SGHRS and CDR2 YFSETQ. The CDR3 contains 15 residues. The CDR3 loop reads CASSFGTPPSHEQYF. In DNA form, the CDR3 reads TGCGCCAGCAGCTTTGGGACCCCGCCATCCCACGAGCAGTACTTC. The full variable domain, in which reference TRBV5-1 and TRBJ2-7 provide the parts outside the CDR3, is KAGVTQTPRYLIKTRGQQVTLSCSPISGHRSVSWYQQTPGQGLQFLFEYFSETQRNKGNFPGRFSGRQFSNSRSEMNVSTLELGDSALYLCASSFGTPPSHEQYFGPGTRLTVT.

The chain employs TRBV11-2 and TRBJ1-6; 10 bases fit TRBD1. The CDR3 covers 15 residues. Per the germline V gene, CDR1 is SGHAT and CDR2 is FQNNGV. Germline trimming cut 3 bases from V and 7 bases from J; bases unmatched to any gene: 3. The CDR3, as DNA: TGTGCCAGCAGCTTGTCGGGACAGGGGAATTCACCCCTCCACTTT. It codes for CASSLSGQGNSPLHF.

This clone was counted a few times. This chain joins TRBV6-5 and TRBJ1-6; D ambiguous. This CDR3 spans 13 amino acids. Germline loops: CDR1 MNHEY, CDR2 SVGAGI. V lost 3 bases and J 7 bases, leaving 7 bases between the germline ends. Written as DNA, the CDR3 is TGTGCCAGCAGTTATTTGTCGAATTCACCCCTCCACTTT. This gives the protein CASSYLSNSPLHF.

The chain uses TRBV4-1 and TRBJ2-5, with 8 bases lining up with TRBD1. The germline gives CDR1 MGHRA, CDR2 YSYEKL. The CDR3 runs to 16 residues. J lost 5 bases, V lost 0 bases, and 8 bases had no gene match. The CDR3 bases are TGCGCCAGCAGCCAAGACCGGGCAGGGGGCGGTGAGACCCAGTACTTC. It yields the protein CASSQDRAGGGETQYF.

Only a few counts were recorded for this clone. The genes are TRBV5-1 and TRBJ1-6, with TRBD1 matching 8 bases. This CDR3 is built from 13 residues. J was trimmed by 10 bases and V by 5 bases; bases with no gene match: 5. Germline CDR1 and CDR2: SGHRS and YFSETQ. CDR3 in amino acids: CASRDRDRSPLHF. CDR3 DNA sequence: TGCGCCAGCAGGGACAGGGACAGGTCACCCCTCCACTTT.

The V gene is TRBV19, the J gene TRBJ2-1, with 8 bases matching TRBD1. V shed 4 bases, J shed 7 bases, and the junction held 9 bases outside the gene matches. Germline assignment: CDR1 LNHDA and CDR2 SQIVND (reference sequence). The CDR3 is made up of 15 amino acids. The CDR3 nucleotides read TGTGCCAGTAGTAGTCTAGGACAGGGTAGAAATGAGCAGTTCTTC. This gives the protein CASSSLGQGRNEQFF. Supplemented by reference TRBV19 and TRBJ2-1, the full variable domain reads DGGITQSPKYLFRKEGQNVTLSCEQNLNHDAMYWYRQDPGQGLRLIYYSQIVNDFQKGDIAEGYSVSREKKESFPLTVTSAQKNPTAFYLCASSSLGQGRNEQFFGPGTRLTVL.

The chain carries TRBV7-3 and TRBJ2-7; TRBD1 agrees at 7 bases. This CDR3 contains 13 residues. Germline V CDR1 and CDR2: SGHTA, FQGTGA. After removal of 0 bases from V and 6 bases from J, the junction contained 2 bases not matched to a gene. The chain's CDR3 is CASSLTGTAEQYF. The DNA for the CDR3 is TGTGCCAGCAGCTTAACAGGGACAGCCGAGCAGTACTTC.

The rearrangement uses TRBV30 and TRBJ2-1; 7 bases match TRBD2. Germline CDR1 and CDR2: GTSNPN and SVGIG (reference sequence). Trimming at V came to 2 bases and at J to 7 bases, leaving 14 bases not matched to a gene. CDR3 length: 16 residues. The CDR3 sequence is CAWSWRKRGGGNEQFF. The CDR3 nucleotides read TGTGCCTGGAGTTGGAGAAAGCGGGGCGGTGGGAATGAGCAGTTCTTC.